These 25 T cell receptor beta chains were all obtained from the same sample, sequenced in a study of liver allograft versus peripheral blood T cells. Study background: What was compared were the T cell receptor repertoires in transplanted livers and those in the peripheral blood of recipients.

One entry per CDR3 protein, called by TCRdb with MiXCR from the reads. The table includes some 3,500 distinct CDR3 sequences, more than 13% detected once. These receptors all stem from a human patient who had a liver transplant. A subset of T cells may come from the graft donor.

This clonotype was found many times. The V call is TRBV27, the J call TRBJ2-3; D uncertain. V lost 4 bases and J lost 2, with 7 bases in between. The germline gives CDR1 MNHEY, CDR2 SMNVEV (reference sequence). The CDR3 consists of 13 residues. The CDR3, as DNA: TGTGCCAGCAGTTCGCTACTCACAGATACGCAGTATTTT. It encodes CASSSLLTDTQYF.

This clonotype is classed as medium-sized (0.01 to 0.1%). The CDR3 DNA sequence: TGTGCCAGCAGCTTAGCGACGGCCAGTCTTCGGGGCTACACCTTC. Protein: CASSLATASLRGYTF. The chain recombines TRBV7-2 with TRBJ1-2; D is unresolved. The V and J ends lost 0 bases and 8 bases respectively, with 16 bases between them. The CDR3 has 15 amino acids. Germline V gene sequence: CDR1 SGHTA, CDR2 FQGNSA.

By sample share, this clonotype is medium-sized. This chain connects TRBV27 to TRBJ1-5, with TRBD1 as a possible D gene (5 bases). The CDR3 extends over 14 amino acids. The germline V gene encodes CDR1 MNHEY and CDR2 SMNVEV (reference sequence). Between the trimmed V and J ends, which lost 10 bases and 4 bases, there was a span of 17 bases. CDR3 amino acids: CATRSWGPNQPQHF. CDR3 nucleotide sequence: TGTGCCACCAGGTCTTGGGGCCCTAATCAGCCCCAGCATTTT.

Comments on this clonotype: This may come from a read error, since a much larger clone is one base off. The V gene is TRBV28, the J gene TRBJ2-7; D unclear. The CDR3 loop spans 14 amino acids. Germline lookup yields CDR1 MDHEN and CDR2 SYDVKM. The CDR3 DNA reads as TGTGCCGGCAGTTTAGGGCAGTCCTCCTACGAGCAGTACTTC. Residues: CAGSLGQSSYEQYF.

This clonotype qualifies as large. CDR3 region: CATPTHPASKTMAKNIQYF. In nucleotides, the CDR3 is TGTGCCACCCCCACTCATCCTGCCTCTAAAACGATGGCCAAAAACATTCAGTACTTC. The rearrangement joins TRBV19 to TRBJ2-4, with D hard to call. This CDR3 is 19 amino acids long. CDR1 LNHDA and CDR2 SQIVND come from the germline V gene (reference sequence). Trimming left V 10 bases short and J 1 base short, with 29 bases between.

The V and J genes are TRBV7-9 and TRBJ1-2, with 8 positions matching TRBD1. Germline V gene data show CDR1 as SEHNR and CDR2 as FQNEAQ (reference sequence). Trimming cost V 0 bases and J 0 bases; bases outside gene matches: 12. This CDR3 has 19 amino acids. CDR3: CASSLARGHGPHPNYGYTF. CDR3 in DNA: TGTGCCAGCAGCTTAGCCAGGGGGCATGGGCCCCACCCTAACTATGGCTACACCTTC.

This clonotype is large in the sample. This chain uses TRBV6-1 with TRBJ2-2; D is undetermined. The CDR3 length is 15 residues. CDR1 and CDR2 (germline): MNHNS, SASEGT. Between the trimmed V and J ends, which lost 4 bases and 7 bases, there was a span of 16 bases. The CDR3 sequence is CASSGQTSNHGELFF. The CDR3 DNA reads as TGTGCCAGCAGTGGCCAGACGAGTAATCACGGGGAGCTGTTTTTT.

This clonotype is medium-sized in the sample. V and J are TRBV27 and TRBJ2-7, with D perhaps assigned TRBD1 or TRBD2 (5 bases each). CDR3 size: 14 residues. Germline CDR1 and CDR2: MNHEY and SMNVEV (reference sequence). Trimming took off 3 bases at V and 7 bases at J, with 16 bases between the two ends. The CDR3 is CASSFFGASREQYF. As DNA, the CDR3 is TGTGCCAGCAGTTTCTTCGGGGCATCGCGTGAGCAGTACTTC.

In its sample, this clonotype ranks as medium-sized. This chain connects TRBV6-2 or TRBV6-3 to TRBJ2-1; D is ambiguous. V lost 8 bases and J 4 bases, leaving 9 bases between the germline ends. The germline gives CDR1 MNHEY, CDR2 SVGEGT. The CDR3 is 12 amino acids. CDR3 sequence (DNA): TGTGCCAGCGGGGAAGCGTACAATGAGCAGTTCTTC. It is translated as CASGEAYNEQFF.

This clonotype was seen repeatedly, ten times or more. The chain recombines TRBV6-2 or TRBV6-3 with TRBJ2-7, with 13 positions matching TRBD2. This CDR3 is built from 17 residues. The junction had 4 bases not matched to a gene; V was cut back by 0 bases and J by 2 bases. CDR1 is MNHEY, CDR2 SVGEGT, per germline. This CDR3 reads CASSYSILAGGPYEQYF. CDR3 coding DNA: TGTGCCAGCAGTTACTCGATACTAGCGGGAGGGCCCTACGAGCAGTACTTC.

Sample share makes this clonotype medium-sized. The chain employs TRBV27 and TRBJ1-5; the D gene is possibly TRBD1 (5 bases). Germline V CDR1 and CDR2: MNHEY, SMNVEV (reference sequence). The CDR3 is 12 residues long. Trimming took 8 bases from V and 3 from J, leaving 8 bases between them. CDR3 DNA sequence: TGTGCCAGCCGGGGCCTCAATCAGCCCCAGCATTTT. Protein product: CASRGLNQPQHF.

This clonotype is deemed medium-sized. The genes are TRBV29-1 and TRBJ2-1, with D possibly TRBD2 on 6 matching bases. The length of the CDR3 is 13 residues. V was cut by 0 bases and J by 7 bases, with 10 bases left in between. Germline-derived CDR1 and CDR2 are SQVTM and ANQGSEA. In DNA form, the CDR3 reads TGCAGCGTTGAAGATCGAGGAGGGAATGAGCAGTTCTTC. Its translation is CSVEDRGGNEQFF.

This clonotype was detected many times. J is TRBJ1-5 and V is TRBV28; perhaps TRBD1 as D (5 bases). The CDR3 totals 17 residues. Germline CDR1 is MDHEN and CDR2 is SYDVKM. The ends were cut back, 6 bases at V and 0 bases at J, with 18 bases in the middle. CDR3 DNA sequence: TGTGCCAGCAGCCGGGGACTCTCGCTCTATAGCAATCAGCCCCAGCATTTT. Protein product: CASSRGLSLYSNQPQHF.

Within the sample, this clonotype is medium-sized. This sequence joins TRBV27 and TRBJ2-1; D is unresolved. The CDR3 loop spans 14 amino acids. From germline, CDR1 is MNHEY and CDR2 SMNVEV (reference sequence). Trimming took 0 bases from V and 5 from J, leaving 8 bases between them. CDR3 DNA sequence: TGTGCCAGCAGTTTATCCGCAGGCCACAATGAGCAGTTCTTC. This sequence encodes CASSLSAGHNEQFF.

The chain couples TRBV9 to TRBJ2-1, with 10 bases matching TRBD1. The V segment lost 3 bases and the J segment 5 bases; nucleotides outside the gene matches: 5. CDR1 is SGDLS and CDR2 is YYNGEE in the germline V gene. The CDR3 is 15 amino acids. The CDR3 coding sequence is TGTGCCAGCAGCGATTCCGGGACAGGGGACAATGAGCAGTTCTTC. Its translation: CASSDSGTGDNEQFF. The full variable domain, with the rest looked up from reference TRBV9 and TRBJ2-1, is DSGVTQTPKHLITATGQRVTLRCSPRSGDLSVYWYQQSLDQGLQFLIQYYNGEERAKGNILERFSAQQFPDLHSELNLSSLELGDSALYFCASSDSGTGDNEQFFGPGTRLTVL.

This clonotype is medium-sized by share. This rearrangement joins TRBV20-1 to TRBJ2-1, with 13 positions matching TRBD2. The V gene's germline CDR1 is DFQATT and CDR2 SNEGSKA (reference sequence). This CDR3 is built from 18 residues. After removal of 0 bases from V and 0 bases from J, the junction contained 5 bases not matched to a gene. CDR3 region: CSARELAGGRSSYNEQFF. CDR3 DNA sequence: TGCAGTGCTAGAGAACTAGCGGGAGGGAGAAGCTCCTACAATGAGCAGTTCTTC.

This clonotype is labeled medium-sized (0.01 to 0.1%). The rearrangement joins TRBV28 to TRBJ2-7, with D perhaps matching TRBD1 or TRBD2 (5 bases each). The CDR3 consists of 12 residues. The V end was cut by 8 bases, the J end by 2 bases, with 10 bases between. Germline CDR1 and CDR2: MDHEN and SYDVKM. The CDR3 protein is CASGGRPYEQYF. CDR3 nucleotide sequence: TGTGCCAGCGGGGGACGGCCCTACGAGCAGTACTTC.

This clonotype is medium-sized. The J gene is TRBJ2-7, the V gene TRBV3-2; the table's D call of TRBD2 was not tested on the DNA. TRBV3-2 is designated a pseudogene. The CDR3 covers 16 residues. The CDR3, as DNA: TGTGCCAGCAGCCAAACTAGCGGGCAACTCTCCTACGAGCAGTACTTC. It translates to CASSQTSGQLSYEQYF.

This clonotype is labeled medium-sized. The chain employs TRBV19 and TRBJ1-1; D is ambiguous. The CDR3 contains 12 residues. The V end lost 3 bases, the J end lost 4 bases, and 6 bases lay between the germline ends. The germline V gene has CDR1 LNHDA and CDR2 SQIVND (reference sequence). The CDR3 DNA reads as TGTGCCAGTAGTATTGGTCGCACTGAAGCTTTCTTT. This codes for CASSIGRTEAFF.

This clonotype is medium-sized by share. This chain connects TRBV20-1 to TRBJ1-1; D is possibly TRBD1 (5 bases). The CDR3 covers 16 residues. Per germline, CDR1 DFQATT and CDR2 SNEGSKA (reference sequence). V lost 5 bases to trimming and J lost 1 base, with 20 bases between them. CDR3 region: CSALVRPGRANTEAFF. The CDR3 nucleotides are TGCAGTGCTCTCGTTAGGCCGGGACGGGCGAACACTGAAGCTTTCTTT.

This clonotype is deemed medium-sized. This chain uses TRBV27 with TRBJ2-7, with a tentative D call TRBD2 (6 bases). This CDR3 is built from 12 residues. CDR1 is MNHEY and CDR2 is SMNVEV in the germline V gene (reference sequence). V was trimmed by 5 bases and J by 9 bases, leaving 14 bases between them. CDR3 protein: CASSPPRGGQYF. CDR3 in DNA: TGTGCCAGCAGTCCCCCCCGGGGAGGGCAGTACTTC.

This clonotype is deemed medium-sized. The chain links TRBV19 to TRBJ1-5; maybe TRBD1 (6 bases). The CDR3 loop spans 15 amino acids. V gave up 6 bases and J gave up 3 bases, with 15 bases separating them. Per germline, CDR1 LNHDA and CDR2 SQIVND (reference sequence). The CDR3, as DNA: TGTGCCAGTAGGGTTTCGACAGGTTCCAATCAGCCCCAGCATTTT. Translation: CASRVSTGSNQPQHF.

By frequency in the sample, this clonotype is large. The chain carries TRBV29-1 and TRBJ2-7; maybe TRBD1 (6 bases). This CDR3 region has 11 residues. The V end lost 6 bases, the J end lost 6 bases, and 12 bases lay between the germline ends. Germline V gives CDR1 SQVTM, CDR2 ANQGSEA. In DNA, the CDR3 is TGCAGCGTCCTACAGGGTGCCGAGCAGTACTTC. Protein: CSVLQGAEQYF.

This clonotype was seen only once. The likely explanation is a read error, given a far larger clone one base away. The CDR3 nucleotides read TGTGCCAGTAGTATAGCTTCGCCTAGCAATCAGCCCCAGCATTTT. The encoded protein is CASSIASPSNQPQHF. The chain recombines TRBV6-6 with TRBJ1-5; D not certain. Trimming shortened V by 9 bases and J by 0 bases, and 15 bases separated the two germline ends. This CDR3 spans 15 amino acids. The germline V gene has CDR1 MNHNY and CDR2 SVGAGI (reference sequence).

The chain uses TRBV20-1 and TRBJ2-3, with a tentative D call TRBD2 (6 bases). V lost 5 bases, J lost 2 bases, and 23 bases lay in between. CDR1 is DFQATT, CDR2 SNEGSKA, per germline (reference sequence). The length of the CDR3 is 17 residues. DNA of the CDR3: TGCAGTGCTTATCGTGAGGGGAGCGGGCTTGACACAGATACGCAGTATTTT. Its translation: CSAYREGSGLDTDTQYF.